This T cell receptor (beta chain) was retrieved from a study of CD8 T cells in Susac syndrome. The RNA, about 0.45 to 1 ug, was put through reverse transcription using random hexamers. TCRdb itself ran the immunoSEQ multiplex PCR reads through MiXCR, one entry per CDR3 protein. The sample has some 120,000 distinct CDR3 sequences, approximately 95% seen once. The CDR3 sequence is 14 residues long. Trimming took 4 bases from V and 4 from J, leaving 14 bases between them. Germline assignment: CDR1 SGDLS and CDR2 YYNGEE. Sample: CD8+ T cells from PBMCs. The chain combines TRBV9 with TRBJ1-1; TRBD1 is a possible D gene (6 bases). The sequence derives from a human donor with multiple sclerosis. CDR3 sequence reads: CASSQQGWSTEAFF. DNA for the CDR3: TGTGCCAGCAGCCAACAGGGATGGAGCACTGAAGCTTTCTTT.